This T cell receptor beta chain comes out of a study of T cell responses to AZD1222 COVID-19 vaccine. Study findings and constraints: Most donors were white British and more were female, and clonal diversity was possibly underestimated.

Note on this clone: Antigen: not known. The same CDR3 can be traced to other DNA sequences in this sample.

The table came from immunoSEQ multiplex PCR; TCRdb's copy has only in-frame clones and leaves some out. Of roughly 200,000 clones listed, approximately 90% are singletons. The sample here was peripheral blood, taken 28 days after the second AZD1222 dose. The sequence was obtained from an adult who received the AZD1222 COVID-19 vaccine.

CDR3 coding DNA: TGTGCCAGCTCACCAGGGGGACCCTACAATGAGCAGTTCTTC. Encoded protein: CASSPGGPYNEQFF. The chain recombines TRBV18 with TRBJ2-1, with D tentatively TRBD1 or TRBD2 (5 bases each). This CDR3 spans 14 amino acids. V gave up 2 bases and J gave up 2 bases, with 7 bases separating them. CDR1 is KGHSH, CDR2 LQKENI, per germline.